A selection of T cell receptor beta chains follows, all from one sample in a study of vaccination effects on CD4 cells after COVID-19. These receptors are not linked to any known antigen. Using immunoSEQ multiplex PCR, the repertoire was profiled, and TCRdb retains in-frame clones only, with some absent. Among about 76,000 clones, 70% to 80% were seen once, and the ten largest hold roughly 1.9%. The specimen was CD4+ T cells from PBMCs cultured without peptide, collected before COVID-19 vaccination. The receptor source for this set is a human donor who received a COVID-19 vaccine. Each CDR3 is given with its conserved first and last residue. The D gene is left open where the match is weak. Size is stated for part of the rows, as once, few or many counts, or as a class when the clone is expanded.

v_gene	d_gene	abundance	j_gene	CDR3aa	CDR3nt
TRBV5-1	NA	NA	TRBJ1-1	CASRGRLNTEAFF	TGCGCCAGCCGGGGCAGACTGAACACTGAAGCTTTCTTT
TRBV7-2	TRBD1	NA	TRBJ1-1	CASSLVRQGATRTEAFF	TGTGCCAGCAGCTTAGTCCGGCAGGGGGCGACCCGGACTGAAGCTTTCTTT
TRBV7-3	NA	NA	TRBJ2-3	CASRKADPTDTQYF	TGTGCCAGCAGGAAAGCGGACCCCACAGATACGCAGTATTTT
TRBV24-1	TRBD1	NA	TRBJ2-2	CATSETGNRNTGELFF	TGTGCCACCAGCGAGACAGGGAATCGGAACACCGGGGAGCTGTTTTTT
TRBV27	NA	NA	TRBJ2-3	CASSLRAGDTQYF	TGTGCCAGCAGTTTGCGGGCGGGAGATACGCAGTATTTT
TRBV9	NA	NA	TRBJ2-2	CASSGVSGRNTGELFF	TGTGCCAGCAGCGGCGTATCAGGGAGAAACACCGGGGAGCTGTTTTTT
TRBV30	TRBD2	NA	TRBJ2-1	CAWRGRGGLNEQFF	TGTGCCTGGAGAGGGCGGGGGGGCTTAAATGAGCAGTTCTTC
TRBV14	NA	NA	TRBJ2-2	CASKGQRDTGELFF	TGTGCCAGCAAAGGCCAGCGGGACACCGGGGAGCTGTTTTTT
TRBV6-1	NA	NA	TRBJ1-2	CASSEAYLRAGLRDGYTF	TGTGCCAGCAGTGAAGCGTATCTGCGGGCAGGCCTAAGGGATGGCTACACCTTC
TRBV6-5	NA	NA	TRBJ1-1	CASGKTAEAFF	TGTGCCAGCGGGAAGACAGCTGAAGCTTTCTTT
TRBV5-1	NA	NA	TRBJ2-4	CASSLTLAKNIQYF	TGCGCCAGCAGCTTGACGCTAGCCAAAAACATTCAGTACTTC
TRBV4-3	NA	NA	TRBJ2-5	CASSPTRSSLETQYF	TGCGCCAGCAGCCCTACTAGGTCATCATTGGAGACCCAGTACTTC
TRBV12-3/TRBV12-4	TRBD2	once	TRBJ2-5	CASSLGGIETQYF	TGTGCCAGCAGTTTGGGGGGGATAGAGACCCAGTACTTC
TRBV30	NA	NA	TRBJ1-1	CAWSPQWGEAFF	TGTGCCTGGAGTCCCCAGTGGGGTGAAGCTTTCTTT
TRBV5-1	NA	few	TRBJ2-3	CASNRVGGTDTQYF	TGCGCCAGCAACCGGGTCGGGGGCACAGATACGCAGTATTTT
TRBV24-1	NA	few	TRBJ2-2	CATRERATGELFF	TGTGCCACCAGGGAAAGGGCCACCGGGGAGCTGTTTTTT
TRBV27	NA	once	TRBJ2-2	CASSLASSTGELFF	TGTGCCAGCAGTTTAGCTAGTAGCACCGGGGAGCTGTTTTTT
TRBV4-3	TRBD1	NA	TRBJ1-5	CASSQYWAGGGNQPQHF	TGCGCCAGCAGCCAATATTGGGCAGGGGGTGGCAATCAGCCCCAGCATTTT
TRBV3-1/TRBV3-2	TRBD1	NA	TRBJ1-2	CASSQFDWTGGAGYTF	TGTGCCAGCAGCCAATTTGATTGGACAGGGGGCGCGGGCTACACCTTC
TRBV7-2	TRBD1	NA	TRBJ2-2	CASSLGTGNTGELFF	TGTGCCAGCAGCTTAGGGACAGGGAACACCGGGGAGCTGTTTTTT